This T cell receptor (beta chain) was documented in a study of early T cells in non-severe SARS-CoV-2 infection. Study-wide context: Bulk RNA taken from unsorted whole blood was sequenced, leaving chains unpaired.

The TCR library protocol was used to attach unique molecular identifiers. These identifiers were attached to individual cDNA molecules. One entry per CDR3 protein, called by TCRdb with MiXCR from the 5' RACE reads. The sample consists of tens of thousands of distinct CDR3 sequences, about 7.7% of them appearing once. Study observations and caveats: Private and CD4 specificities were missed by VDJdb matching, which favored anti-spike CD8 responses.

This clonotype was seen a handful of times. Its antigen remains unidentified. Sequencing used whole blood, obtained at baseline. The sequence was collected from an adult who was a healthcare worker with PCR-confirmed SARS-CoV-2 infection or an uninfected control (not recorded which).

This chain's CDR3 is CSVEVRAGRGEQFF. DNA of the CDR3: TGCAGCGTTGAAGTTCGAGCGGGGCGGGGAGAGCAGTTCTTC. The chain uses TRBV29-1 and TRBJ2-1, with 7 bases aligning to TRBD2. The CDR3 runs to 14 residues. Per the germline V gene, CDR1 is SQVTM and CDR2 is ANQGSEA. V lost 1 base, J lost 10 bases, and 10 bases stayed unmatched.